This T cell receptor (beta chain) stems from a study of shared clonotypes between healthy human individuals. The CDR3 is 15 amino acids. Trimming cost V 7 bases and J 5 bases; bases outside gene matches: 13. Germline V gene sequence: CDR1 SGHTS, CDR2 YDEGEE. In the naive CD8 group, cells lacked CD45RO and were positively selected for CCR7, so terminally differentiated effector memory CD45RA+ cells were left out. The table came from immunoSEQ multiplex PCR; TCRdb's copy has only in-frame clones and leaves some out. The repertoire holds around 2.1 million clones, 90% to 95% seen once, with 1.5% to 2% in the top ten.

The specimen sequenced was naive CD8+ T cells from PBMCs. The receptor was isolated from a man aged 18 to 29 in good health. Some clones in this sample may be carry-over from other donors' samples. The chain is built from TRBV5-8 and TRBJ2-5; 8 bases align to TRBD1. CDR3 in DNA: TGTGCCAGCTTGGAAGAAAGGACAGGGCATGAGACCCAGTACTTC. It yields the protein CASLEERTGHETQYF.